This TCR beta chain was sequenced during a study of T cell changes during pregnancy in multiple sclerosis. Profiling relied on immunoSEQ multiplex PCR, and the TCRdb table lists in-frame clones only, not all of them. The data hold over 60,000 clones, with over 95% observed a single time. The CDR3 covers 13 residues. Deletions cut 6 bases from V and 7 bases from J, with 12 bases between. The germline V gene has CDR1 MDHEN and CDR2 SYDVKM. The TCR originated in a female donor with multiple sclerosis, enrolled in a pregnancy study. Sequenced material: CD8+ T cells from peripheral blood mononuclear cells, taken after pregnancy. The V and J genes are TRBV28 and TRBJ1-4; D perhaps matches TRBD1 (5 bases). The CDR3 loop is CASRDRHIEKLFF. The CDR3 DNA reads as TGTGCCAGCAGAGACAGACACATTGAAAAACTGTTTTTT.